This T cell receptor beta chain was observed in a study of blood T cell repertoires in COVID-19. Assay used: immunoSEQ multiplex PCR; TCRdb lists only in-frame clones, some missing. This sample has about 260,000 clones, with around 87% found just once. The germline CDR1 and CDR2 sequences are SGHDT and YYEEEE. The V end lost 4 bases, the J end lost 3 bases, and 19 bases lay between the germline ends. This CDR3 comprises 17 residues. The receptor was isolated from a woman between 50 and 59 years old with acute or convalescent COVID-19. Material for sequencing was peripheral blood. The chain joins TRBV5-6 to TRBJ1-4; TRBD1 is a possible D gene (6 bases). CDR3 nucleotide sequence: TGTGCCAGCAGCACAACACAACAGGGATATCCTAATGAAAAACTGTTTTTT. Encoded protein: CASSTTQQGYPNEKLFF.